Following are 27 T cell receptor beta chains from one sample sequenced in a study of identical twins. In TCRdb, the 5' RACE reads were re-called with MiXCR into one record per CDR3 protein. The sample has about 280,000 distinct CDR3 sequences, more than 6.5% seen once. Another study also made use of these data, one on yellow fever vaccine responses in identical twins.

Sequenced input: memory (CD45RO+) T cells sorted from blood. The receptors originated from a woman under 30 in good health.

V gene TRBV6-2 or TRBV6-3 combines with J gene TRBJ1-2; D is unclear. The CDR3 totals 12 residues. V was pared by 6 bases and J by 5 bases, with 10 bases between. Germline CDR1 reads MNHEY; CDR2 reads SVGEGT. DNA of the CDR3: TGTGCCAGCAGCGATACGGAGTATGGCTACACCTTC. Residues: CASSDTEYGYTF.

J is TRBJ1-5 and V is TRBV5-1, with 7 bases matching TRBD1. The CDR3 has 14 residues. J was trimmed by 3 bases and V by 4 bases; bases with no gene match: 4. Germline V CDR1 and CDR2: SGHRS, YFSETQ. CDR3 bases: TGCGCCAGCAGCCAGGGGACAGACAATCAGCCCCAGCATTTT. It codes for CASSQGTDNQPQHF.

This clonotype has more than one count but fewer than ten. V gene TRBV20-1 combines with J gene TRBJ1-4; 8 bases line up with TRBD1. Germline-derived CDR1 and CDR2 are DFQATT and SNEGSKA (reference sequence). The CDR3 consists of 13 residues. The J segment lost 8 bases and the V segment lost 1 base, leaving 3 bases of the junction unmatched. CDR3 loop: CSARGQGTEKLFF. CDR3 in DNA: TGCAGTGCTAGAGGACAGGGGACGGAAAAACTGTTTTTT.

The table lists this clonotype with a few counts. This chain links TRBV20-1 with TRBJ1-5; tentatively, D is TRBD1 (6 bases). Trimming cost V 2 bases and J 0 bases, with 17 bases left between them. Germline CDR1 DFQATT, CDR2 SNEGSKA (reference sequence). This CDR3 contains 17 residues. The CDR3, as DNA: TGCAGTGCTAGACCTAGGGGACAAAGATATAGCAATCAGCCCCAGCATTTT. Protein: CSARPRGQRYSNQPQHF.

This clonotype has a handful of counts. V usage is TRBV9 and J usage is TRBJ2-7; TRBD2 aligns across 8 bases. The CDR3 covers 16 residues. Germline V gene data show CDR1 as SGDLS and CDR2 as YYNGEE. After removal of 0 bases from V and 8 bases from J, the junction contained 13 bases not matched to a gene. The CDR3 spells CASSVVGNSGGVQQYV. The CDR3 coding sequence is TGTGCCAGCAGCGTAGTGGGAAACAGCGGGGGTGTTCAGCAGTACGTC.

This clonotype was counted ten times or more. The chain has TRBV28 and TRBJ2-2; the D gene could be TRBD1 or TRBD2 (5 bases each). Germline assignment: CDR1 MDHEN and CDR2 SYDVKM. V lost 10 bases to trimming and J lost 13 bases, with 28 bases between them. The CDR3 length is 15 residues. CDR3 sequence (DNA): TGTGCCACCGTGAACAACGGGGACCCCAAATATGGGCTGTTTTTT. This gives the protein CATVNNGDPKYGLFF.

The V call is TRBV20-1, the J call TRBJ2-4; D gene uncertain. Germline assignment: CDR1 DFQATT and CDR2 SNEGSKA (reference sequence). This CDR3 is built from 13 residues. The ends were cut back, 3 bases at V and 3 bases at J, with 9 bases in the middle. The CDR3 coding sequence is TGCAGTGCTAGTAGGGAAGGCAAAAACATTCAGTACTTC. Translation gives CSASREGKNIQYF.

This clonotype was detected only a few times. The chain is built from TRBV20-1 and TRBJ2-2; D call uncertain. The CDR3 length is 14 residues. CDR1 is DFQATT, CDR2 SNEGSKA, per germline (reference sequence). V was cut by 0 bases and J by 4 bases, with 9 bases left in between. The CDR3 sequence: CSARDLRVTGELFF. The CDR3 nucleotides are TGCAGTGCTAGAGACCTACGGGTCACCGGGGAGCTGTTTTTT.

This clonotype was counted many times. This chain connects TRBV5-5 to TRBJ1-1, with 9 bases aligning to TRBD1. The CDR3 has 13 amino acids. Germline lookup yields CDR1 SGHKS and CDR2 YYEKEE (reference sequence). V lost 5 bases, J lost 6 bases, and 5 bases stayed unmatched. The chain's CDR3 is CASRSQGASEAFF. CDR3 DNA: TGTGCCAGCAGGTCACAGGGGGCCTCTGAAGCTTTCTTT.

This clonotype was observed many times. This chain connects TRBV20-1 to TRBJ1-1, with a weak D call TRBD1 (5 bases). Germline V CDR1 and CDR2: DFQATT, SNEGSKA (reference sequence). V lost 0 bases, J lost 1 base, and 15 bases lay in between. This CDR3 has 16 residues. CDR3 sequence (DNA): TGCAGTGCTAGAGACACTCTGGGGCAGCCGAACACTGAAGCTTTCTTT. Amino acids: CSARDTLGQPNTEAFF.

In regard to this clonotype: At one of its ends the junction is not consistent with the germline gene, which may arise from a read error. The chain employs TRBV20-1 and TRBJ2-3; D is possibly TRBD1 (8 bases). Germline V gives CDR1 DFQATT, CDR2 SNEGSKA (reference sequence). The CDR3 consists of 15 residues. CDR3 in DNA: TGCTGTGCTAGATACCGACAGGGGAGGGGGGATACGCAGTATTTT. Translated: CCARYRQGRGDTQYF.

This clonotype was seen many times. The V and J genes are TRBV28 and TRBJ2-7, with 14 bases aligning to TRBD2. The V gene end was trimmed by 6 bases and the J gene end by 9 bases; junction bases not matched to a gene: 10. Germline CDR1 is MDHEN and CDR2 is SYDVKM. The CDR3 consists of 15 residues. CDR3 sequence (DNA): TGTGCCAGCAGCTCCCGACTAGCGGGAGGGCCTGGGCAGTACTTC. Its protein product is CASSSRLAGGPGQYF.

V is TRBV9 and J is TRBJ2-1, with TRBD2 matching over 10 bases. Germline assignment: CDR1 SGDLS and CDR2 YYNGEE. Losses at the gene ends were 0 bases for V and 8 bases for J; bases not matched to a gene: 5. The length of the CDR3 is 15 residues. The CDR3 loop reads CASSVGGLAGDEQFF. In DNA, the CDR3 is TGTGCCAGCAGCGTAGGTGGGCTAGCGGGGGATGAGCAGTTCTTC.

This clonotype appeared a few times. The rearrangement joins TRBV20-1 to TRBJ2-3; TRBD1 agrees at 9 bases. In germline, CDR1 is DFQATT, CDR2 SNEGSKA (reference sequence). The V gene end was trimmed by 6 bases and the J gene end by 5 bases; junction bases not matched to a gene: 12. The CDR3 totals 15 residues. The CDR3 coding sequence is TGCAGTGCCCCCACCAGGGACAGGGCCTTAGATACGCAGTATTTT. It translates to CSAPTRDRALDTQYF.

The gene calls are TRBV28 and TRBJ2-5; the match to TRBD2 covers 10 bases. The CDR3 has 14 residues. CDR1 and CDR2 (germline): MDHEN, SYDVKM. Trimming at V came to 6 bases and at J to 5 bases, leaving 6 bases not matched to a gene. In DNA form, the CDR3 reads TGTGCCAGCAGATCAGCGGGGGGGCAGGAGACCCAGTACTTC. As protein: CASRSAGGQETQYF.

This clonotype was seen a handful of times. The chain joins TRBV18 to TRBJ2-7, with D maybe TRBD2 (5 bases). The CDR3 contains 13 residues. CDR1 and CDR2 from the germline V gene are KGHSH and LQKENI. V lost 4 bases, J lost 5 bases, and 12 bases lay in between. The CDR3 region is CASSRAGLDEQYV. As DNA, the CDR3 is TGTGCCAGCTCACGGGCGGGTCTGGACGAGCAGTACGTC.

This clonotype was seen many times. V usage is TRBV7-2 and J usage is TRBJ1-1; TRBD1 might be the D (5 bases). Germline V gene lookup returns CDR1 SGHTA and CDR2 FQGNSA. With 2 bases removed from V and 5 bases from J, the gap between germline ends came to 9 bases. There are 13 residues in the CDR3. Here the CDR3 reads CASSLWGGTEAFF. CDR3 in DNA: TGTGCCAGCAGCTTATGGGGGGGAACTGAAGCTTTCTTT.

This sequence joins TRBV9 and TRBJ2-1; D possibly corresponds to TRBD1 (6 bases). The CDR3 loop spans 16 amino acids. Germline V lookup: CDR1 SGDLS, CDR2 YYNGEE. Trimming removed 4 bases from V and 3 bases from J, with 17 bases in between. The CDR3 loop reads CASSPSGTQDYNEQFF. The CDR3 bases are TGTGCCAGCAGCCCCTCCGGGACACAGGACTACAATGAGCAGTTCTTC.

This clonotype has ten or more counts. This chain joins TRBV20-1 and TRBJ1-4; D is unclear. CDR1 and CDR2 from the germline V gene are DFQATT and SNEGSKA (reference sequence). The V end was cut by 4 bases, the J end by 5 bases, with 14 bases between. The CDR3 has 14 amino acids. The CDR3 DNA sequence: TGCAGTGCTACCGCCGGACGGAAGAATGAAAAACTGTTTTTT. Residues: CSATAGRKNEKLFF.

The chain is built from TRBV20-1 and TRBJ2-1; 13 nucleotides align to TRBD2. V gave up 0 bases and J gave up 8 bases; unmatched junction bases: 10. The CDR3 is 17 amino acids. Germline-derived CDR1 and CDR2 are DFQATT and SNEGSKA (reference sequence). CDR3 nucleotides: TGCAGTGCTAGAGATTCCTGGACTAGCGGGAGTTTTTATGAGCAGTTCTTC. It translates to CSARDSWTSGSFYEQFF.

The gene calls are TRBV12-3 or TRBV12-4 and TRBJ1-1, with 7 bases that match TRBD1. The CDR3 has 13 amino acids. Trimming took 3 bases from V and 7 from J; bases not matched to a gene: 5. The CDR3 protein is CASSLGTANEAFF. Written as DNA, the CDR3 is TGTGCCAGCAGTTTGGGGACAGCTAATGAAGCTTTCTTT.

This chain connects TRBV4-2 to TRBJ2-3; no reliable D call. This CDR3 contains 16 residues. V shed 1 base and J shed 0 bases, with 11 bases lying between them. CDR1 is LGHNA and CDR2 is YNFKEQ in the germline V gene. The CDR3 DNA follows: TGTGCCAGCAGCCAAGGCATACCGGAGAGCACAGATACGCAGTATTTT. Protein product: CASSQGIPESTDTQYF.

Note on this clonotype: The CDR3 does not close with the conserved phenylalanine or tryptophan, likely indicating a read error. The V call is TRBV27, the J call TRBJ2-2; a possible D gene is TRBD2 (5 bases). This CDR3 region has 13 residues. Germline V gene sequence: CDR1 MNHEY, CDR2 SMNVEV (reference sequence). Trimming stripped 6 bases from V and 7 bases from J, with 12 bases between. Here the CDR3 DNA reads TGTGCCAGCAGACTCACTAGTTACGGGGAGCTGTTTGTT. It translates to CASRLTSYGELFV.

This clonotype was detected many times. The V and J genes are TRBV3-1 and TRBJ2-2; the D is unclear. Per the germline V gene, CDR1 is LGHDT and CDR2 is YNNKEL (reference sequence). Trimming pared 4 bases from V and 4 bases from J, leaving 13 bases between. The CDR3 totals 15 residues. CDR3 sequence (DNA): TGTGCCAGCAGCCCTCAGACCAGATCCACCGGGGAGCTGTTTTTT. It specifies CASSPQTRSTGELFF.

This chain links TRBV20-1 with TRBJ2-5, with 16 bases lining up with TRBD2. This CDR3 spans 12 amino acids. The germline CDR1 and CDR2 sequences are DFQATT and SNEGSKA (reference sequence). Losses at the gene ends were 6 bases for V and 9 bases for J; bases not matched to a gene: 1. The chain's CDR3 is CSAGLAGGAQYF. CDR3 DNA: TGCAGTGCGGGACTAGCGGGAGGGGCCCAGTACTTC.

There are a few counts of this clonotype. V and J are TRBV5-6 and TRBJ2-7; TRBD1 matches 10 bases. The CDR3 has 17 amino acids. Germline V gene data show CDR1 as SGHDT and CDR2 as YYEEEE. Trimming took 1 base from V and 5 from J; bases not matched to a gene: 12. The CDR3 sequence: CASSLSPTGTGAHEQYF. DNA for the CDR3: TGTGCCAGCAGCTTGTCCCCGACCGGGACAGGGGCCCACGAGCAGTACTTC.

This clonotype was seen a handful of times. V and J are TRBV28 and TRBJ2-2; 8 bases fit TRBD1. Germline CDR1 reads MDHEN; CDR2 reads SYDVKM. The V and J ends lost 2 bases and 4 bases, in that order; junction bases with no gene match: 6. The CDR3 spans 16 residues. In nucleotides, the CDR3 is TGTGCCAGCAGTTTACCCTTGACAGGGGCCACCGGGGAGCTGTTTTTT. This gives the protein CASSLPLTGATGELFF.